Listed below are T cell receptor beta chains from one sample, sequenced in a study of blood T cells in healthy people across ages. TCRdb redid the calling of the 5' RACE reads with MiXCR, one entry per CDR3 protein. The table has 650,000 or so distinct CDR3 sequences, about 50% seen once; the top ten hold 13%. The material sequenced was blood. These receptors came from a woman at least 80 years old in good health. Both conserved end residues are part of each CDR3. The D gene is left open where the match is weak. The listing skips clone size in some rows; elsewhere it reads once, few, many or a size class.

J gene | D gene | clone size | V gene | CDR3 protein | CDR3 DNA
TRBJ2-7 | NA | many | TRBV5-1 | CASSSMEGVTYEQYF | TGCGCCAGCAGCTCGATGGAGGGGGTTACCTACGAGCAGTACTTC
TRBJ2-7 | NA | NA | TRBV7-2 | CASSLSWQTYEQYF | TGTGCCAGCAGCTTGTCGTGGCAGACTTACGAGCAGTACTTC
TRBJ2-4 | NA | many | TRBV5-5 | CASSQFGGIQYF | TGTGCCAGCTCTCAATTTGGGGGCATTCAGTACTTC
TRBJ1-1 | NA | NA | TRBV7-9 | CASSLQGGQPNTEAFF | TGTGCCAGCAGCTTACAGGGTGGGCAGCCGAACACTGAAGCTTTCTTT
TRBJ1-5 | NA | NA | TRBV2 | CASRAKNGGNQPQHF | TGTGCCAGCAGAGCAAAAAACGGAGGCAATCAGCCCCAGCATTTT
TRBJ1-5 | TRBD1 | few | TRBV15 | CATSRDIGTANQPQHF | TGTGCCACCAGCAGAGATATAGGGACAGCGAATCAGCCCCAGCATTTT
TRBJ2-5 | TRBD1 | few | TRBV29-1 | CSVGRQGQETQYF | TGCAGCGTGGGCCGACAGGGCCAAGAGACCCAGTACTTC
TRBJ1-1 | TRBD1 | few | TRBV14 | CASSPAAGTGRRPNPNTEAFF | TGTGCCAGCAGCCCAGCGGCTGGGACAGGGCGCAGGCCAAACCCGAACACTGAAGCTTTCTTT
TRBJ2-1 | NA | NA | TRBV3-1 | CASSQGGEVYEQFF | TGTGCCAGCAGCCAAGGAGGAGAGGTGTATGAGCAGTTCTTC
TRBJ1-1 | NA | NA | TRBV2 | CAIPQRLASLGNTEAFF | TGTGCCATCCCACAAAGGTTGGCAAGCCTGGGTAACACTGAAGCTTTCTTT
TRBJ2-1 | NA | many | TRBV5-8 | CASSLDGGGYNEQFF | TGTGCCAGCAGCTTGGACGGAGGAGGGTACAATGAGCAGTTCTTC
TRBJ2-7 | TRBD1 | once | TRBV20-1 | CSARGDRDPYEQYF | TGCAGTGCTAGAGGGGACAGGGATCCCTACGAGCAGTACTTC
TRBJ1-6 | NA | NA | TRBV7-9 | CASEKGSSYNSPLHF | TGTGCCAGCGAAAAGGGCAGCTCCTATAATTCACCCCTCCACTTT
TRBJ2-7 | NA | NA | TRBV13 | CASSLVRGYEQYF | TGTGCCAGCAGCTTAGTGAGGGGGTACGAGCAGTACTTC
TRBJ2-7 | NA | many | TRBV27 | CASSFGIQYEQYF | TGTGCCAGCAGTTTCGGCATCCAATACGAGCAGTACTTC
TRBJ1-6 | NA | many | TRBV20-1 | CSASVLRYNSPLHF | TGCAGTGCTAGTGTGTTACGCTATAATTCACCCCTCCACTTT
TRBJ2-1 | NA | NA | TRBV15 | CATSRKTVAEQFF | TGTGCCACCAGCAGAAAGACAGTAGCTGAGCAGTTCTTC
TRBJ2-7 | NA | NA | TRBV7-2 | CASSPLEGGGSEQYF | TGTGCCAGCAGCCCCCTGGAGGGAGGGGGAAGCGAGCAGTACTTC
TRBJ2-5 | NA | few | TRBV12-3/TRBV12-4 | CASSDFQETQYF | TGTGCCAGCAGCGACTTCCAAGAGACCCAGTACTTC
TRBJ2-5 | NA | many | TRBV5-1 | CASSLFRTGSGETQYF | TGCGCCAGCAGCTTGTTCCGAACAGGGTCAGGGGAGACCCAGTACTTC
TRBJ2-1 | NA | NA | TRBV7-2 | CASILDTNEQFF | TGTGCCAGCATCCTTGACACCAATGAGCAGTTCTTC
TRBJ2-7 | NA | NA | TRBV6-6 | CASSYSGGRKGNEQYF | TGTGCCAGCAGTTACTCGGGGGGTCGAAAGGGCAATGAGCAGTACTTC
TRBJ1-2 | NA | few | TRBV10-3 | CAIGFGGLNYGYTF | TGTGCCATCGGGTTCGGGGGGCTGAACTATGGCTACACCTTC
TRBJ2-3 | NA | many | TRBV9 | CASSVGLAQSSTDTQYF | TGTGCCAGCAGCGTAGGCCTAGCGCAAAGTAGCACAGATACGCAGTATTTT
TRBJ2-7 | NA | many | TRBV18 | CASSPRGYYEQYF | TGTGCCAGCTCACCTCGGGGTTATTACGAGCAGTACTTC
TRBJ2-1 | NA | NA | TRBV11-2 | CASSFEGASYNEQFF | TGTGCCAGCAGCTTCGAAGGGGCCTCCTACAATGAGCAGTTCTTC
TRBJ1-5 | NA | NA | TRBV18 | CASSGSGRANQPQHF | TGTGCCAGCTCCGGATCGGGACGCGCAAACCAGCCCCAGCATTTT
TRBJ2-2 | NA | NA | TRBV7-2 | CASSLGGVATGELFF | TGTGCCAGCAGCTTAGGGGGAGTAGCCACCGGGGAGCTGTTTTTT
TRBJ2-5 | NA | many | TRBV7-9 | CASSSPLYETQYF | TGTGCCAGCAGCTCCCCTCTCTACGAGACCCAGTACTTC
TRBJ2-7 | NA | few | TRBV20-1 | CSSKKYNEQYF | TGCAGTTCTAAGAAGTACAATGAGCAGTACTTC
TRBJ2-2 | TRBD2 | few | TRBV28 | CASSPRGAGTGELFF | TGTGCCAGCAGTCCGCGGGGGGCGGGCACCGGGGAGCTGTTTTTT
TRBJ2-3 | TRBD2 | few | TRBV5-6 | CASSLSGISTDTQYF | TGTGCCAGCAGCCTTAGCGGGATAAGCACAGATACGCAGTATTTT
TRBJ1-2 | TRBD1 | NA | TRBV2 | CASSSTGEVGGYTF | TGTGCCAGCAGTTCGACAGGGGAGGTTGGCGGCTACACCTTC
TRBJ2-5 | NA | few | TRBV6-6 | CASSYSAETQYF | TGTGCCAGCAGTTACTCGGCGGAGACCCAGTACTTC
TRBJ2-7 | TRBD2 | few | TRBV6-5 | CASSRTSGGYEQYF | TGTGCCAGCAGTCGGACTAGCGGGGGTTACGAGCAGTACTTC
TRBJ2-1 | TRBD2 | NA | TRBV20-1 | CSARDQAGVPYNEQFF | TGCAGTGCTAGAGATCAAGCGGGAGTACCCTACAATGAGCAGTTCTTC
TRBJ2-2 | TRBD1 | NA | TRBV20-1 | CSLDQGDVGNPGELFF | TGCAGTTTGGATCAGGGGGATGTGGGAAACCCCGGGGAGCTGTTTTTT
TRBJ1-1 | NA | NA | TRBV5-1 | CASSGEVGVTFF | TGCGCCAGCAGCGGTGAGGTGGGGGTGACTTTCTTT
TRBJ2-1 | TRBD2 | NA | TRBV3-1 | CASTRTSGGHNEQFF | TGTGCCAGCACCCGGACTAGCGGGGGCCACAATGAGCAGTTCTTC
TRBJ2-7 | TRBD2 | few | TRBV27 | CASRDSGRGYEQYF | TGTGCCAGCAGGGATAGCGGGAGGGGCTATGAGCAGTACTTC
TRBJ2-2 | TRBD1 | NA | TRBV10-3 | CAIRTDRVNTGELFF | TGTGCCATCAGGACCGACAGGGTGAACACCGGGGAGCTGTTTTTT
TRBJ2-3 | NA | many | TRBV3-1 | CASSQEGGGLRTDTQYF | TGTGCCAGCAGCCAAGAAGGCGGTGGACTACGCACAGATACGCAGTATTTT
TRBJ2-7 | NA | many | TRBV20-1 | CSARGLAGREQYF | TGCAGTGCTAGGGGACTGGCGGGGCGCGAGCAGTACTTC
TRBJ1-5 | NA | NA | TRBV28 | CASSGSEVGPQHF | TGTGCCAGCAGTGGGAGTGAGGTTGGGCCCCAGCATTTT
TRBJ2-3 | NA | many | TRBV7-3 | CASSLGPARADTQYF | TGTGCCAGCAGCTTAGGGCCCGCTAGGGCAGATACGCAGTATTTT
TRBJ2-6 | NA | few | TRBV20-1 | CSARGRVSGANVLTF | TGCAGTGCTAGAGGTCGTGTCTCTGGGGCCAACGTCCTGACTTTC
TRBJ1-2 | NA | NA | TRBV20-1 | CSASPHRTESYGYTF | TGCAGTGCTAGTCCACATCGGACAGAAAGCTATGGCTACACCTTC
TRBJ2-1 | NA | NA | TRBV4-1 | CASSWQGNEQFF | TGCGCCAGCAGCTGGCAAGGCAATGAGCAGTTCTTC
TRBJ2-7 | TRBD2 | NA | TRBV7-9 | CASSPSGRDLTYEQYF | TGTGCCAGCAGCCCCAGCGGGAGAGACCTTACCTACGAGCAGTACTTC
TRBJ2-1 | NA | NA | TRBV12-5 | CASGPSGTSLFGEQFF | TGTGCTAGTGGTCCCTCCGGGACTTCCTTGTTTGGTGAGCAGTTCTTC
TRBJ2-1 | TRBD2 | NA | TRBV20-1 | CSARSGTSGGQETQFF | TGCAGTGCTAGATCCGGGACTAGCGGGGGGCAAGAGACCCAGTTCTTC
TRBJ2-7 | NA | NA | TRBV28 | CASSFDWGQKKKSGGPSYEQYF | TGTGCCAGCAGTTTCGATTGGGGACAAAAGAAAAAGTCGGGGGGCCCATCCTACGAGCAGTACTTC
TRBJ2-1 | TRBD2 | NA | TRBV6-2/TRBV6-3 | CASTATDRGLGNEQFF | TGTGCCAGCACCGCTACGGATAGGGGACTAGGGAATGAGCAGTTCTTC
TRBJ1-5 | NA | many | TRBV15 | CATSLPGRPYQPQHF | TGTGCCACCAGCTTGCCGGGCAGGCCTTATCAGCCCCAGCATTTT
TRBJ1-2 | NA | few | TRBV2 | CASRMRGGAGGYTF | TGTGCCAGCAGGATGCGCGGGGGGGCTGGCGGCTACACCTTC
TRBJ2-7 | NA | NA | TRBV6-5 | CASGLVRGSSYEQYF | TGTGCCAGCGGTCTTGTCCGGGGGAGCTCCTACGAGCAGTACTTC